The 23 T cell receptor beta chains given below trace back to one sample, sequenced in a study of Ad26.COV2.S vaccination and SARS-CoV-2 variants. Described treatment: around 19 received Ad26.COV2.S at low or high dose, single or two shots; about 5 received placebo; per-sample allocation not given. After the first vaccine or placebo injection, samples were drawn on day 63. Profiling relied on immunoSEQ multiplex PCR, and the TCRdb table lists in-frame clones only, not all of them. The sample has approximately 480,000 clones; about 83% are singletons. This specimen was peripheral blood, taken in a trial of Ad26.COV2.S vaccine versus placebo. The receptors come from a person between 18 and 60 years old who received the Ad26.COV2.S COVID-19 vaccine or a placebo.

The J gene is TRBJ1-1, the V gene TRBV4-1; D is unresolved. V lost 2 bases to trimming and J lost 9 bases, with 13 bases between them. Germline values: CDR1 MGHRA, CDR2 YSYEKL. The CDR3 has 13 amino acids. CDR3 residues: CASSQSTDEKAFF. The CDR3 region has the DNA TGCGCCAGCAGCCAATCAACGGACGAAAAAGCTTTCTTT.

This chain connects TRBV18 to TRBJ2-3, with a weak D call TRBD2 (5 bases). Per germline, CDR1 KGHSH and CDR2 LQKENI. The CDR3 is 15 amino acids. V dropped 3 bases and J dropped 1 base, with 11 bases sitting between them. The CDR3 protein is CASSPLGGRTDTQYF. The CDR3 DNA reads TGTGCCAGCTCACCTTTGGGCGGGCGCACAGATACGCAGTATTTT.

The chain couples TRBV2 to TRBJ2-2, with 9 bases lining up with TRBD1. Germline values: CDR1 SNHLY, CDR2 FYNNEI. The ends lost 2 bases at V and 7 bases at J; junction bases unmatched: 5. The CDR3 has 15 amino acids. DNA for the CDR3: TGTGCCAGCAGTGAACGGGACAGGGTGGTCGGGGAGCTGTTTTTT. Protein sequence: CASSERDRVVGELFF.

The rearrangement links TRBV20-1 to TRBJ2-7; 7 positions agree with TRBD2. The length of the CDR3 is 11 residues. V lost 8 bases, J lost 5 bases, and 6 bases stayed unmatched. CDR1 is DFQATT, CDR2 SNEGSKA, per germline (reference sequence). The CDR3 nucleotides are TGCAGTACTCAGCGGGATAACGAGCAGTACTTC. This translates into CSTQRDNEQYF.

In its sample, this clone was seen a few times. This chain joins TRBV7-2 and TRBJ2-3; D not resolved. V was shortened by 2 bases and J by 1 base, with 7 bases between the two germline ends. Germline values: CDR1 SGHTA, CDR2 FQGNSA. This CDR3 contains 14 residues. CDR3 in DNA: TGTGCCAGCAGCTTACATGAACGCACAGATACGCAGTATTTT. It specifies CASSLHERTDTQYF.

This chain connects TRBV28 to TRBJ2-2, with 10 bases identical to TRBD2. The germline gives CDR1 MDHEN, CDR2 SYDVKM. The J segment lost 4 bases and the V segment lost 1 base, leaving 6 bases of the junction unmatched. The CDR3 sequence is 17 residues long. The CDR3: CASSLLGLAGATGELFF. Written as DNA, the CDR3 is TGTGCCAGCAGTTTATTGGGTCTAGCGGGGGCCACCGGGGAGCTGTTTTTT.

The CDR3 region is CASSPTPRTSSYEQYF. The CDR3, as DNA: TGTGCCAGCAGCCCAACCCCCAGGACCAGCTCCTACGAGCAGTACTTC. The genes are TRBV27 and TRBJ2-7, with no clear D. Trimming left V 6 bases short and J 0 bases short, with 18 bases between. CDR3 size: 16 residues. Germline loops: CDR1 MNHEY, CDR2 SMNVEV (reference sequence).

This clone was counted only a few times. This chain joins TRBV27 and TRBJ2-5; D may be TRBD1 or TRBD2 (5 bases each). In germline, CDR1 is MNHEY, CDR2 SMNVEV (reference sequence). The length of the CDR3 is 14 residues. V gave up 3 bases and J gave up 5 bases, with 13 bases separating them. The CDR3 spells CASSLREWGETQYF. The CDR3 nucleotides are TGTGCCAGCAGTTTGAGGGAGTGGGGGGAGACCCAGTACTTC.

The chain couples TRBV5-1 to TRBJ2-3, with D possibly matching TRBD2 (7 bases). CDR1 and CDR2 (germline): SGHRS, YFSETQ. This CDR3 has 17 residues. The V and J ends lost 1 base and 9 bases respectively, with 24 bases between them. The CDR3 is CASSLYGGSGFGGTQYF. CDR3 nucleotide sequence: TGCGCCAGCAGCTTGTATGGCGGGAGTGGTTTCGGGGGCACGCAGTATTTT.

The chain joins TRBV6-4 to TRBJ1-1, with D unclear. Germline V gives CDR1 MRHNA, CDR2 SNTAGT. Deletions cut 3 bases from V and 0 bases from J, with 8 bases between. The CDR3 has 14 amino acids. CDR3 nucleotide sequence: TGTGCCAGCAGTGAGGACGCCCTGAACACTGAAGCTTTCTTT. It specifies CASSEDALNTEAFF.

This chain uses TRBV29-1 with TRBJ1-1; TRBD1 might be the D (5 bases). The CDR3 has 12 amino acids. Deletions cut 7 bases from V and 1 base from J, with 10 bases between. CDR1 is SQVTM and CDR2 is ANQGSEA in the germline V gene. CDR3 sequence: CSDRDQNTEAFF. For the CDR3, the DNA is TGCAGCGACCGGGACCAGAACACTGAAGCTTTCTTT.

The rearrangement uses TRBV5-1 and TRBJ2-1; 9 bases match TRBD2. Germline loops: CDR1 SGHRS, CDR2 YFSETQ. The CDR3 has 17 amino acids. V was clipped by 1 base and J by 2 bases; unmatched bases: 7. Here the CDR3 DNA reads TGCGCCAGCAGCTTGTACCTAGCGGGACGTGCCTACAATGAGCAGTTCTTC. This translates into CASSLYLAGRAYNEQFF. Drawing the rest from reference TRBV5-1 and TRBJ2-1, the complete variable domain is KAGVTQTPRYLIKTRGQQVTLSCSPISGHRSVSWYQQTPGQGLQFLFEYFSETQRNKGNFPGRFSGRQFSNSRSEMNVSTLELGDSALYLCASSLYLAGRAYNEQFFGPGTRLTVL.

The chain couples TRBV3-1 (or the pseudogene TRBV3-2) to TRBJ2-1; D unresolved. Deletions cut 4 bases from V and 8 bases from J, with 6 bases between. Germline V gives CDR1 LGHDT, CDR2 YNNKEL (reference sequence). The CDR3 sequence is 11 residues long. The CDR3 loop is CASSRNDEQFF. CDR3 sequence (DNA): TGTGCCAGCAGCCGAAACGATGAGCAGTTCTTC.

The chain has TRBV6-5 and TRBJ1-6, with D possibly TRBD1 on 5 matching bases. The V end lost 6 bases, the J end lost 7 bases, and 13 bases lay between the germline ends. The CDR3 is made up of 14 amino acids. From germline, CDR1 is MNHEY and CDR2 SVGAGI. The CDR3 DNA reads TGTGCCAGCAGGGCAGGGACGCGAAATTCACCCCTCCACTTT. Residues: CASRAGTRNSPLHF.

The V gene is TRBV7-9, the J gene TRBJ1-2, with TRBD1 matching 7 bases. The J segment lost 0 bases and the V segment lost 7 bases, leaving 8 bases of the junction unmatched. This CDR3 is 15 amino acids long. The germline V gene encodes CDR1 SEHNR and CDR2 FQNEAQ (reference sequence). The chain's CDR3 is CASNKQGIANYGYTF. For the CDR3, the DNA is TGTGCCAGCAACAAACAGGGGATAGCTAACTATGGCTACACCTTC.

This clone has just a few counts. The V call is TRBV7-9, the J call TRBJ1-2; TRBD1 aligns across 12 bases. The germline V gene has CDR1 SEHNR and CDR2 FQNEAQ (reference sequence). This CDR3 is built from 17 residues. With 5 bases clipped from V and 2 bases from J, the junction kept 9 bases outside the gene matches. CDR3 protein: CASSRGTGGALNYGYTF. The CDR3 coding sequence is TGTGCCAGCAGCCGGGGGACAGGGGGCGCGTTGAACTATGGCTACACCTTC.

J is TRBJ1-2 and V is TRBV6-2 or TRBV6-3, with D perhaps TRBD1 (5 bases). Between the trimmed V and J ends, which lost 0 bases and 4 bases, there was a span of 15 bases. The V gene's germline CDR1 is MNHEY and CDR2 SVGEGT. CDR3 size: 16 residues. This CDR3 is CASSYSSTGGGYGYTF. In DNA form, the CDR3 reads TGTGCCAGCAGTTACTCGTCTACAGGTGGGGGCTATGGCTACACCTTC.

This chain uses TRBV7-6 with TRBJ2-6, with D perhaps TRBD2 (5 bases). The V end lost 1 base, the J end lost 0 bases, and 13 bases lay between the germline ends. The germline gives CDR1 SGHVS, CDR2 FNYEAQ. The CDR3 spans 18 residues. CDR3 DNA sequence: TGTGCCAGCAGCTTAGACATGCGGGCAAGCTCTGGGGCCAACGTCCTGACTTTC. It encodes CASSLDMRASSGANVLTF.

This sequence joins TRBV16 and TRBJ2-2; D uncertain. The germline CDR1 and CDR2 sequences are KGHSY and FQNENV. This CDR3 spans 13 amino acids. The V end lost 1 base, the J end lost 6 bases, and 6 bases lay between the germline ends. The CDR3, as DNA: TGTGCCAGCAGCCAATTAGTTTCCGGGGAGCTGTTTTTT. Its translation: CASSQLVSGELFF.

This clone was seen ten or more times. This chain links TRBV5-1 with TRBJ1-6; 7 bases fit TRBD1. V dropped 3 bases and J dropped 8; count of bases not matched to a gene: 5. The CDR3 consists of 14 residues. Per germline, CDR1 SGHRS and CDR2 YFSETQ. CDR3: CASSSGQDYSPLHF. The CDR3, as DNA: TGCGCCAGCAGCTCTGGACAGGACTATTCACCCCTCCACTTT.

The chain recombines TRBV7-2 with TRBJ2-7; 13 nucleotides line up with TRBD2. CDR1 SGHTA and CDR2 FQGNSA come from the germline V gene. Losses at the gene ends were 3 bases for V and 4 bases for J; bases not matched to a gene: 3. This CDR3 has 15 residues. The CDR3 reads CASSFGLAGVYEQYF. The CDR3, as DNA: TGTGCCAGCAGCTTCGGACTAGCGGGAGTTTACGAGCAGTACTTC.

This chain connects TRBV4-2 to TRBJ1-2, with D unclear. Germline lookup yields CDR1 LGHNA and CDR2 YNFKEQ. The CDR3 contains 15 residues. V lost 2 bases and J lost 4, with 14 bases in between. The DNA for the CDR3 is TGTGCCAGCAGCCAACAGTCCCCTAACTCCTATGGCTACACCTTC. Amino acid sequence: CASSQQSPNSYGYTF.

V usage is TRBV6-5 and J usage is TRBJ2-7; TRBD2 matches 8 bases. The CDR3 contains 16 residues. Per the germline V gene, CDR1 is MNHEY and CDR2 is SVGAGI. V was pared by 2 bases and J by 4 bases, with 10 bases of the junction left unmatched. DNA for the CDR3: TGTGCCAGCAGTTACGCGCTTGGCGGGAGGATGTACGAGCAGTACTTC. It specifies CASSYALGGRMYEQYF.